Listed here are 10 T cell receptor beta chains from one sample, sequenced in a study of cytomegalovirus exposure and HLA in healthy donors. Measured with immunoSEQ multiplex PCR; TCRdb has only the in-frame clones, and not every one. The table lists 55,000 to 65,000 clones, about 96% of them singletons, with approximately 0.9% in the top ten. Sequenced input: PBMCs. The origin of the receptors is a man between 18 and 35 years old in good health and CMV-seronegative.

The rearrangement uses TRBV28 and TRBJ2-5, with TRBD1 matching over 10 bases. From germline, CDR1 is MDHEN and CDR2 SYDVKM. The junction had 5 bases not matched to a gene; V was cut back by 0 bases and J by 1 base. This CDR3 spans 17 amino acids. The CDR3 loop reads CASSLWPRDRGQETQYF. CDR3 nucleotides: TGTGCCAGCAGTTTATGGCCCCGGGACAGGGGCCAAGAGACCCAGTACTTC.

This clone was counted between two and nine times. The J gene is TRBJ2-5, the V gene TRBV29-1, with 9 bases matching TRBD2. With V trimmed by 7 bases and J by 1 base, 4 bases remained unmatched. Per germline, CDR1 SQVTM and CDR2 ANQGSEA. The length of the CDR3 is 13 residues. The CDR3 region is CSAGTSSQETQYF. Here the CDR3 DNA reads TGCAGCGCCGGGACTAGCAGCCAAGAGACCCAGTACTTC. Looking up the rest from reference TRBV29-1 and TRBJ2-5 gives the full variable domain: SAVISQKPSRDICQRGTSLTIQCQVDSQVTMMFWYRQQPGQSLTLIATANQGSEATYESGFVIDKFPISRPNLTFSTLTVSNMSPEDSSIYLCSAGTSSQETQYFGPGTRLLVL.

This chain connects TRBV28 to TRBJ1-5, with D possibly being TRBD1 (5 bases). Germline V gene sequence: CDR1 MDHEN, CDR2 SYDVKM. The CDR3 loop spans 14 amino acids. The V end lost 2 bases, the J end lost 7 bases, and 12 bases lay between the germline ends. CDR3 in amino acids: CASSLGGEGQPQHF. The CDR3, as DNA: TGTGCCAGCAGTTTAGGGGGGGAAGGACAGCCCCAGCATTTT.

This clone came up once. J is TRBJ1-1 and V is TRBV5-1, with unresolved D. The length of the CDR3 is 13 residues. CDR1 is SGHRS and CDR2 is YFSETQ in the germline V gene. V was pared by 0 bases and J by 4 bases, with 7 bases between. The CDR3 spells CASSLVVGTEAFF. The CDR3 DNA follows: TGCGCCAGCAGCTTGGTTGTCGGCACTGAAGCTTTCTTT.

This rearrangement joins TRBV7-9 to TRBJ2-2; TRBD2 aligns across 10 bases. Trimming took 5 bases from V and 7 from J; bases not matched to a gene: 7. Germline V lookup: CDR1 SEHNR, CDR2 FQNEAQ (reference sequence). There are 15 residues in the CDR3. CDR3 loop: CASSKSGRAIGELFF. For the CDR3, the DNA is TGTGCCAGCAGCAAAAGCGGGAGGGCCATCGGGGAGCTGTTTTTT.

The chain combines TRBV29-1 with TRBJ2-3; 7 nucleotides line up with TRBD2. V was pared by 4 bases and J by 5 bases, with 6 bases of the junction left unmatched. The CDR3 length is 13 residues. The germline V gene encodes CDR1 SQVTM and CDR2 ANQGSEA. The CDR3 DNA sequence: TGCAGCGTTGGAGGGCTAGCGGTAGATACGCAGTATTTT. Its translation is CSVGGLAVDTQYF.

The chain is built from TRBV28 and TRBJ1-2; TRBD1 agrees at 8 bases. CDR1 is MDHEN and CDR2 is SYDVKM in the germline V gene. The CDR3 sequence is 16 residues long. J lost 0 bases, V lost 6 bases, and 9 bases had no gene match. The chain's CDR3 is CASRTRRDRTNYGYTF. The CDR3 DNA reads TGTGCCAGCAGGACCCGCCGGGACAGGACTAACTATGGCTACACCTTC.

This rearrangement joins TRBV11-2 to TRBJ2-1, with D possibly being TRBD1 (7 bases). The CDR3 consists of 16 residues. CDR1 and CDR2 (germline): SGHAT, FQNNGV. Trimming pared 1 base from V and 6 bases from J, leaving 16 bases between. The CDR3 is CASSLVAGGTFNEQFF. CDR3 DNA: TGTGCCAGCAGCTTAGTGGCAGGGGGGACCTTCAATGAGCAGTTCTTC. The variable domain in full, completed from reference TRBV11-2 and TRBJ2-1, reads EAGVAQSPRYKIIEKRQSVAFWCNPISGHATLYWYQQILGQGPKLLIQFQNNGVVDDSQLPKDRFSAERLKGVDSTLKIQPAKLEDSAVYLCASSLVAGGTFNEQFFGPGTRLTVL.

This chain links TRBV9 with TRBJ2-1; 8 nucleotides line up with TRBD2. CDR1 SGDLS and CDR2 YYNGEE come from the germline V gene. This CDR3 contains 15 residues. V lost 3 bases and J lost 6; bases outside the gene matches: 8. This CDR3 is CASSETPGLVNEQFF. In nucleotides, the CDR3 is TGTGCCAGCAGCGAGACCCCGGGACTAGTCAATGAGCAGTTCTTC.

The CDR3 sequence is CSVEAKANTGELFF. CDR3 bases: TGCAGCGTTGAGGCCAAAGCGAACACCGGGGAGCTGTTTTTT. This chain connects TRBV29-1 to TRBJ2-2; D call uncertain. The germline CDR1 and CDR2 sequences are SQVTM and ANQGSEA. Trimming shortened V by 3 bases and J by 0 bases, and 8 bases separated the two germline ends. CDR3 length: 14 amino acids.